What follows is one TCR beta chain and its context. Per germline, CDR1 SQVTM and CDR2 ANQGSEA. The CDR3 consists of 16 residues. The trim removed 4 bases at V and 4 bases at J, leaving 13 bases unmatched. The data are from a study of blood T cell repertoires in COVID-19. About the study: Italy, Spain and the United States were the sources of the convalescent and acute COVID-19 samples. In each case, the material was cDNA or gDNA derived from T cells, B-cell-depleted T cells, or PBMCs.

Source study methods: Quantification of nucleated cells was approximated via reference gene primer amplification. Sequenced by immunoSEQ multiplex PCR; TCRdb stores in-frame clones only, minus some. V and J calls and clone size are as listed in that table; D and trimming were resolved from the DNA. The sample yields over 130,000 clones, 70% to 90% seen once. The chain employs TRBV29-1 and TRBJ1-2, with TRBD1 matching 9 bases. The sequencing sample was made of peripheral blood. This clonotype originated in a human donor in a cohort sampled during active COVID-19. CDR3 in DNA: TGCAGCGTTGGGGAGCCCACAGGGGGCGTAAGCTATGGCTACACCTTC. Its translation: CSVGEPTGGVSYGYTF.